The sample holds many counts of the clone carrying this TCR beta chain. V lost 4 bases and J lost 2, with 17 bases in between. The CDR3 contains 16 residues. Germline V gene lookup returns CDR1 LGHNA and CDR2 YNFKEQ. The source of the sample is a study of patients and donors after allogeneic stem cell transplantation. TCRdb re-analysed the RT-PCR reads in MiXCR, keeping a single row per CDR3 protein. The sample lists roughly 200,000 distinct CDR3 sequences; over 30% were seen once. The chain recombines TRBV4-2 with TRBJ1-2; D ambiguous. The sequence was collected from a human donor who was either an allogeneic HSCT recipient or a stem cell or donor lymphocyte infusion donor (not recorded which). It is not recorded whose cells these are; they may come from a transplant donor. The material sequenced was blood, either unsorted or a sorted T cell fraction (not recorded which). The CDR3, as DNA: TGTGCCAGCAGCCGTCGAGGGTCGTCCATAAACTATGGCTACACCTTC. As protein: CASSRRGSSINYGYTF.